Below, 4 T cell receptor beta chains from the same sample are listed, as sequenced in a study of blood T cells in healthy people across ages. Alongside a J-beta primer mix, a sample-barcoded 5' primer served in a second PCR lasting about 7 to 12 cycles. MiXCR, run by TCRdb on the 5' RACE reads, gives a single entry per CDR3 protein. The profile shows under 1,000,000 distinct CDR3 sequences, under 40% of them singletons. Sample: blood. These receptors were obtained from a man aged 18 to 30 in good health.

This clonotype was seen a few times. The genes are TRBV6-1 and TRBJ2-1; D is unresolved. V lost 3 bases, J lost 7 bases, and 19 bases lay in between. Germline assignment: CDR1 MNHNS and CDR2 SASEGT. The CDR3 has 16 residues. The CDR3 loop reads CASSEPRPLQINEQFF. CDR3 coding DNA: TGTGCCAGCAGTGAGCCCCGGCCCCTACAGATAAATGAGCAGTTCTTC.

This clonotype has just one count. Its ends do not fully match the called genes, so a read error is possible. Here the CDR3 reads CANSAKGSNTQYF. CDR3 DNA: TGTGCCAACAGCGCGAAGGGTTCAAATACGCAGTATTTT. The J gene is TRBJ2-3, the V gene TRBV7-3; D not certain. CDR1 and CDR2 (germline): SGHTA, FQGTGA. The CDR3 loop spans 13 amino acids. The full variable domain, completed using reference TRBV7-3 and TRBJ2-3, is GAGVSQTPSNKVTEKGKYVELRCDPISGHTALYWYRQSLGQGPEFLIYFQGTGAADDSGLPNDRFFAVRPEGSVSTLKIQRTERGDSAVYLCANSAKGSNTQYFGPGTRLTVL.

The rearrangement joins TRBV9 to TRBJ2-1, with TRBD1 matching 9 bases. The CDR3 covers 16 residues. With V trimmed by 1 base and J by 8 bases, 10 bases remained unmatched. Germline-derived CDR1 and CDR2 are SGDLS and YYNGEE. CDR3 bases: TGTGCCAGCAGCGTAACAACCGGGACAGGGCTTTATGAGCAGTTCTTC. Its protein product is CASSVTTGTGLYEQFF.

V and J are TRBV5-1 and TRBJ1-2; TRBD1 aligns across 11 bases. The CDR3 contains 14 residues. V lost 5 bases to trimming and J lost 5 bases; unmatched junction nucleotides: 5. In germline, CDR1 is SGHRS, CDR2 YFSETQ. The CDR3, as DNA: TGCGCCAGCAGGCCCGGGACAGGGGGTTATGGCTACACCTTC. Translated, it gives CASRPGTGGYGYTF.